These T cell receptor beta chains were read from a single sample in a study of early T cells in non-severe SARS-CoV-2 infection. TCRdb fed the 5' RACE reads into MiXCR, producing one record per CDR3 protein. The table shows almost 85,000 distinct CDR3 sequences, with 9% to 13% occurring only once. Sequenced material: whole blood. Receptors originate from an adult who was a healthcare worker with PCR-confirmed SARS-CoV-2 infection or an uninfected control (not recorded which). Each CDR3 is given with its conserved first and last residue. Fields, in order: V gene, J gene, CDR3 protein.

TRBV27	TRBJ1-4	CASSFGDSEKLFF
TRBV20-1	TRBJ2-7	CSASGDGMAYEQYF
TRBV18	TRBJ1-4	CASSRGGNEKLFF
TRBV5-1	TRBJ2-1	CASSLDRAPYPEQFF
TRBV11-2	TRBJ2-2	CASSPKTPGLAGGTGELFF
TRBV10-3	TRBJ2-5	CAARPLSGETQYF
TRBV15	TRBJ2-2	CATGVVGTGELFF
TRBV5-1	TRBJ1-3	CASSFRTGDENTIYF
TRBV12-3/TRBV12-4	TRBJ1-2	CASSLLFRTF
TRBV12-3/TRBV12-4	TRBJ2-1	CASSLLVFEQFF
TRBV5-1	TRBJ2-5	CASSLAGQAGETQYF
TRBV6-2/TRBV6-3	TRBJ1-6	CASSKGLAAGHSPLHF
TRBV11-2	TRBJ2-7	CASTIGGLSYEQYF
TRBV28	TRBJ2-5	CASSRPAGGAAQYF
TRBV10-2	TRBJ2-5	CASSVKSETQYF
TRBV11-3	TRBJ2-7	CASSPGRSSYEQYF
TRBV28	TRBJ1-3	CASLTGREYRNTIYF
TRBV6-6	TRBJ2-7	CASSVLGQKGEQYF
TRBV11-2	TRBJ2-1	CASEIGEARFF
TRBV7-6	TRBJ2-2	CASSPTWTGGTGELFF
TRBV5-1	TRBJ2-1	CAVPSWTHQDGEQFF
TRBV27	TRBJ2-1	CASSFLGTGVGNEQFF
TRBV20-1	TRBJ2-1	CSARDLAGGWTYNEQFF
TRBV29-1	TRBJ2-1	CSVPRQGDYEQFF
TRBV6-1	TRBJ2-7	CASEVSSTRGEQYF
TRBV12-3/TRBV12-4	TRBJ1-5	CASSFGPIKEPQHF
TRBV9	TRBJ2-2	CASSVDGLAGETGELFF
TRBV3-1	TRBJ2-7	CASSPSGTGHHEQYF
TRBV5-1	TRBJ1-5	CASSPVPDSNQPQHF
TRBV27	TRBJ2-6	CASRQGLSGANVLTF
TRBV20-1	TRBJ2-1	CSARTSSYNEQFF
TRBV4-1	TRBJ1-3	CASSRSAGSAGNTIYF
TRBV2	TRBJ2-2	CASSLGTSGSAGELFF
TRBV7-9	TRBJ1-4	CASSPREATNEKLFF
TRBV5-1	TRBJ2-3	CASSLFGVDTQYF
TRBV10-1	TRBJ2-5	CASNSSGGPSQETQYF
TRBV7-9	TRBJ1-2	CASSISTGAGYGYTF
TRBV23-1	TRBJ2-3	CASSQFSQGAGDTQYF
TRBV7-9	TRBJ1-1	CASRGGRNTEAFF
TRBV11-2	TRBJ2-2	CASSFVQGNTGELFF
TRBV6-6	TRBJ2-3	CASSSRLAGGQGDTQYF
TRBV5-6	TRBJ1-2	CASSFTGRDGYTF
TRBV19	TRBJ2-1	CASSTGTEPYNEQFF
TRBV20-1	TRBJ2-1	CSAREVIPKSLEGNEQFF
TRBV20-1	TRBJ2-3	CSAQGRQGRNTQYF
TRBV6-1	TRBJ2-5	CASSEDPQGRETQYF
TRBV9	TRBJ2-1	CASSPGGAAYNEQFF
TRBV7-8	TRBJ2-1	CASSRGLTASYNEQFF
TRBV5-1	TRBJ2-2	CASSLAGTSWNTGELFF
TRBV28	TRBJ1-2	CASTTGNEYGYTF
TRBV5-6	TRBJ1-1	CASSRGVNLNTEAFF